One T cell receptor (beta chain) is described in this entry. Clones were read by immunoSEQ multiplex PCR, and TCRdb kept only the in-frame ones, dropping some. The table shows just over 40,000 clones, with 75% to 85% occurring only once. This specimen comes from a study of memory CD4+ T cells and cytomegalovirus serostatus. The CDR3 is 18 residues long. Germline values: CDR1 LGHNA, CDR2 YNFKEQ. V was clipped by 0 bases and J by 0 bases, with 12 bases between them. Single viable CD3+CD4+CD8-CD45RO+ cells were sorted as the memory CD4+ T cells. Sequenced sample: memory CD4+ T cells from blood. The chain combines TRBV4-2 with TRBJ1-6, with TRBD1 as a possible D gene (5 bases). The clonotype was recovered from an adult in good health and CMV-seronegative. DNA for the CDR3: TGTGCCAGCAGCCAAGATGTCCCCGGGGGCTCCTATAATTCACCCCTCCACTTT. Its translation is CASSQDVPGGSYNSPLHF.